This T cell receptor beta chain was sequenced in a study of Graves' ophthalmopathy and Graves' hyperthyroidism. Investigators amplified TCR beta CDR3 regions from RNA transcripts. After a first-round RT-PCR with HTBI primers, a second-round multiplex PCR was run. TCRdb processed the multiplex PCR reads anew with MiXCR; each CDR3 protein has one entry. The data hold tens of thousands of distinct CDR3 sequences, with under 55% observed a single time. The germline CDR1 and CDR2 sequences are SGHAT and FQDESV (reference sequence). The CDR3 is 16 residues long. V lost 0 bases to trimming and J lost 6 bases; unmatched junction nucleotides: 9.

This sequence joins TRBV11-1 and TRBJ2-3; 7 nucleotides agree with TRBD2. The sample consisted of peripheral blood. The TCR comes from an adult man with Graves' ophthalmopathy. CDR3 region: CASSLAAGGSRDTQYF. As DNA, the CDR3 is TGTGCCAGCAGCTTAGCTGCGGGCGGGAGTAGGGATACGCAGTATTTT.